This note documents a single T cell receptor (beta chain) sequence. Clones were sequenced by immunoSEQ multiplex PCR, and TCRdb holds only the in-frame ones, with some missing. The table includes about 520,000 clones, approximately 82% detected once. Trimming shortened V by 4 bases and J by 3 bases, and 10 bases separated the two germline ends. The CDR3 is made up of 14 amino acids. CDR1 is LGHNA and CDR2 is YNFKEQ in the germline V gene. These data belong to a study of shared clonotypes between healthy human individuals. What was sequenced was PBMCs. The chain uses TRBV4-2 and TRBJ1-3; no firm D call. The sequence came from a woman between 40 and 55 years old in good health. Some clones in this sample may be carry-over from other donors' samples. The chain's CDR3 is CASSLQAGGNTIYF. Here the CDR3 DNA reads TGTGCCAGCAGCCTCCAAGCGGGTGGAAACACCATATATTTT.